This T cell receptor beta chain originates from a study of blood T cells in healthy people across ages. The authors ran a second PCR of about 7 to 12 cycles using a sample-barcoded 5' primer and a J-beta primer mix. CDR3-containing paired-end reads numbered at least 2.5 million in each sample. One entry per CDR3 protein, called by TCRdb with MiXCR from the 5' RACE reads. This sample has 700,000 to 850,000 distinct CDR3 sequences, with around half found just once. General study results and limits: More naive CD4+ cells and higher diversity were found in long-lived than in aged donors.

Peripheral blood from each donor was collected in a volume of roughly 9.8 milliliters. There were at least 5 micrograms of total RNA extracted from every sample. On this clonotype itself: Its antigen is still unknown.

The germline V and J ends were trimmed by 6 bases and 3 bases, with 11 bases remaining between them. This CDR3 spans 14 amino acids. Germline assignment: CDR1 LNHNV and CDR2 YYDKDF (reference sequence). Sequences were obtained from blood. The chain is built from TRBV15 and TRBJ2-2, with D possibly being TRBD1 (6 bases). The sequence was obtained from a man older than 75 in good health. The CDR3 protein is CATRWGPDTGELFF. The CDR3 DNA reads TGTGCCACCAGGTGGGGGCCTGACACCGGGGAGCTGTTTTTT.